Shown below are 21 T cell receptor beta chains from a single sample sequenced in a study of T cells in localized non-small cell lung cancer. TCRdb's copy holds only in-frame clones and misses some; the assay was immunoSEQ multiplex PCR. The sample shows some 9,600 clones, around 91% of them seen only once. Sequencing was performed on peripheral blood, taken before any cancer treatment. The receptors here all came from a male donor at least 60 years old with stage III squamous cell lung carcinoma.

V and J are TRBV5-4 and TRBJ2-5; D unclear. V gave up 0 bases and J gave up 5 bases, with 11 bases separating them. The germline gives CDR1 SGHNT, CDR2 YYREEE (reference sequence). The CDR3 loop spans 14 amino acids. CDR3 nucleotides: TGTGCCAGCAGCTTGGGGGGTATGAGGGAGACCCAGTACTTC. Translated: CASSLGGMRETQYF.

Details on this clone: A read error may account for a junction end that differs from germline. The chain combines TRBV7-7 with TRBJ2-1, with D unclear. Germline-derived CDR1 and CDR2 are SSHAT and FNYEAQ (reference sequence). The CDR3 runs to 17 residues. CDR3 nucleotide sequence: TGTGCTAGCAGCTTAACTCAAGGGTTTAGCTCCTACAATGAGCAGTTCTTC. Protein: CASSLTQGFSSYNEQFF. Supplemented by reference TRBV7-7 and TRBJ2-1, the full variable domain reads GAGVSQSPRYKVTKRGQDVTLRCDPISSHATLYWYQQALGQGPEFLTYFNYEAQPDKSGLPSDRFSAERPEGSISTLTIQRTEQRDSAMYRCASSLTQGFSSYNEQFFGPGTRLTVL.

The CDR3: CASSPPGDRTQYF. The CDR3 coding sequence is TGTGCCAGCAGTCCCCCTGGGGACCGAACCCAGTACTTC. J is TRBJ2-5 and V is TRBV28; either TRBD1 or TRBD2 may supply D (5 bases each). CDR3 length: 13 amino acids. The V end lost 5 bases, the J end lost 8 bases, and 15 bases lay between the germline ends. From germline, CDR1 is MDHEN and CDR2 SYDVKM.

The V gene is TRBV4-2, the J gene TRBJ1-1; 7 bases line up with TRBD1. J was trimmed by 0 bases and V by 2 bases; bases with no gene match: 6. This CDR3 contains 16 residues. The germline gives CDR1 LGHNA, CDR2 YNFKEQ. The CDR3 DNA is TGTGCCAGCAGCCAATCCCCGGGACAGTTGAACACTGAAGCTTTCTTT. This encodes CASSQSPGQLNTEAFF.

V usage is TRBV7-2 and J usage is TRBJ1-4; TRBD1 agrees at 7 bases. This CDR3 is built from 14 residues. After removal of 5 bases from V and 4 bases from J, the junction contained 4 bases not matched to a gene. Looked up from germline, CDR1 is SGHTA and CDR2 is FQGNSA. The CDR3 loop is CASSPWDSNEKLFF. The CDR3, as DNA: TGTGCCAGCAGCCCCTGGGACAGTAATGAAAAACTGTTTTTT.

The CDR3: CASSSPPGYGYTF. The CDR3 coding sequence is TGTGCCAGCAGCTCCCCCCCAGGTTATGGCTACACCTTC. V is TRBV6-1 and J is TRBJ1-2; D is uncertain. Germline V gene data show CDR1 as MNHNS and CDR2 as SASEGT. Deletions cut 6 bases from V and 5 bases from J, with 13 bases between. The CDR3 length is 13 residues.

The chain uses TRBV19 and TRBJ1-4; D gene uncertain. The CDR3 length is 11 residues. In germline, CDR1 is LNHDA, CDR2 SQIVND (reference sequence). V lost 3 bases, J lost 4 bases, and 0 bases lay in between. CDR3 protein: CASSINEKLFF. The CDR3, as DNA: TGTGCCAGTAGTATTAATGAAAAACTGTTTTTT.

The chain has TRBV19 and TRBJ2-3; 10 nucleotides line up with TRBD2. This CDR3 contains 13 residues. In germline, CDR1 is LNHDA, CDR2 SQIVND (reference sequence). V lost 6 bases and J lost 6; bases outside the gene matches: 3. In DNA, the CDR3 is TGTGCCAGTAGCCAGGGACTAGCGGATACGCAGTATTTT. Translated: CASSQGLADTQYF.

The chain couples TRBV11-2 to TRBJ2-7; TRBD2 is a possible D gene (6 bases). The CDR3 totals 15 residues. The V gene lost 4 bases and the J gene lost 6 bases, with 19 bases spanning the gap. Germline V lookup: CDR1 SGHAT, CDR2 FQNNGV. This CDR3 reads CASSYSWGDSGEQYF. The CDR3 DNA reads TGTGCCAGCAGCTACTCGTGGGGGGACTCTGGCGAGCAGTACTTC. The variable domain in full, completed from reference TRBV11-2 and TRBJ2-7, reads EAGVAQSPRYKIIEKRQSVAFWCNPISGHATLYWYQQILGQGPKLLIQFQNNGVVDDSQLPKDRFSAERLKGVDSTLKIQPAKLEDSAVYLCASSYSWGDSGEQYFGPGTRLTVT.

The chain combines TRBV6-4 with TRBJ2-2, with 15 bases matching TRBD2. The CDR3 loop spans 19 amino acids. After removal of 1 base from V and 1 base from J, the junction contained 4 bases not matched to a gene. Germline V gives CDR1 MRHNA, CDR2 SNTAGT. CDR3 loop: CASSDLMGLAGGNTGELFF. The CDR3 DNA reads TGTGCCAGCAGTGACTTAATGGGACTAGCGGGGGGGAACACCGGGGAGCTGTTTTTT.

The chain employs TRBV7-8 and TRBJ1-5, with D hard to call. Germline V gives CDR1 SGHVS, CDR2 FQNEAQ. V was trimmed by 5 bases and J by 2 bases, leaving 13 bases between them. This CDR3 comprises 15 residues. The CDR3 loop is CASSLSLSGNQPQHF. In nucleotides, the CDR3 is TGTGCCAGCAGCCTCAGTTTATCCGGCAATCAGCCCCAGCATTTT.

This clone is a singleton in its sample. The V call is TRBV5-1, the J call TRBJ1-3; D is undetermined. The CDR3 loop spans 14 amino acids. Trimming took off 5 bases at V and 0 bases at J, with 9 bases between the two ends. Per germline, CDR1 SGHRS and CDR2 YFSETQ. The CDR3 region has the DNA TGCGCCAGCAGGCCGGGAATCTCTGGAAACACCATATATTTT. This codes for CASRPGISGNTIYF.

The rearrangement uses TRBV6-1 and TRBJ1-2, with a possible D match to TRBD1 (6 bases). V lost 2 bases and J 6 bases, leaving 10 bases between the germline ends. Germline assignment: CDR1 MNHNS and CDR2 SASEGT. CDR3 length: 13 residues. The CDR3 DNA reads TGTGCCAGCAGTGAATCCAGGGGCCATGGCTACACCTTC. Its translation is CASSESRGHGYTF.

This clone showed up just a few times. The chain is built from TRBV6-1 and TRBJ1-6, with a weak D call TRBD1 (6 bases). Germline CDR1 and CDR2: MNHNS and SASEGT. V lost 3 bases and J lost 14, with 11 bases in between. The CDR3 consists of 12 residues. CDR3 in DNA: TGTGCCAGCAGTGACTGGACAGCGGCCCTCCACTTT. Translated, it gives CASSDWTAALHF.

The chain couples TRBV5-4 to TRBJ2-1, with D possibly TRBD1 on 5 matching bases. The CDR3 has 14 residues. Germline lookup yields CDR1 SGHNT and CDR2 YYREEE (reference sequence). V dropped 2 bases and J dropped 4 bases, with 10 bases sitting between them. The CDR3 sequence is CASSLLQEYNEQFF. CDR3 DNA: TGTGCCAGCAGCTTACTACAGGAGTACAATGAGCAGTTCTTC.

The rearrangement uses TRBV4-3 and TRBJ2-3; D perhaps matches TRBD1 (6 bases). The V end was cut by 4 bases, the J end by 2 bases, with 16 bases between. This CDR3 contains 16 residues. Germline CDR1 is LGHNA and CDR2 is YSLEER. In DNA form, the CDR3 reads TGCGCCAGCAGCCCGAGCCAGGACAGCTTCACAGATACGCAGTATTTT. Amino acids: CASSPSQDSFTDTQYF.

The J gene is TRBJ1-4, the V gene TRBV7-6; D perhaps matches TRBD1 (5 bases). The germline V and J ends were trimmed by 5 bases and 3 bases, with 16 bases remaining between them. The CDR3 totals 16 residues. The germline gives CDR1 SGHVS, CDR2 FNYEAQ. The CDR3 DNA sequence: TGTGCCAGCAGCCGTGACAGTTTAGTGGCTAATGAAAAACTGTTTTTT. Residues: CASSRDSLVANEKLFF.

The rearrangement uses TRBV18 and TRBJ2-7; 7 bases agree with TRBD1. The CDR3 is 14 residues long. CDR1 is KGHSH, CDR2 LQKENI, per germline. V lost 0 bases, J lost 3 bases, and 2 bases stayed unmatched. In DNA form, the CDR3 reads TGTGCCAGCTCACCACCGGGACAGAACTACGAGCAGTACTTC. It translates to CASSPPGQNYEQYF.

Turning to this clone: At one end, the junction sequence differs from germline, possibly due to a read error. This chain links TRBV6-5 with TRBJ1-6; D is perhaps TRBD1 (6 bases). Germline assignment: CDR1 MNHEY and CDR2 SVGAGI. This CDR3 has 15 amino acids. CDR3 amino acids: CASSHSGETHVTLHF. The CDR3 DNA sequence: TGTGCCAGCAGTCACTCAGGGGAGACTCACGTCACCCTCCACTTT.

The rearrangement uses TRBV6-5 and TRBJ1-4, with D unclear. Germline CDR1 and CDR2: MNHEY and SVGAGI. Trimming pared 3 bases from V and 0 bases from J, leaving 11 bases between. This CDR3 region has 16 residues. The CDR3 bases are TGTGCCAGCAGTTATGGACCGGTCCCAACTAATGAAAAACTGTTTTTT. Protein sequence: CASSYGPVPTNEKLFF.

V usage is TRBV7-6 and J usage is TRBJ2-5; D might be TRBD2 (6 bases). Germline lookup yields CDR1 SGHVS and CDR2 FNYEAQ. The CDR3 runs 14 residues. V gave up 3 bases and J gave up 1 base, with 9 bases separating them. CDR3 sequence reads: CASSLGEVQETQYF. The CDR3 coding sequence is TGTGCCAGCAGCTTGGGGGAGGTCCAAGAGACCCAGTACTTC.